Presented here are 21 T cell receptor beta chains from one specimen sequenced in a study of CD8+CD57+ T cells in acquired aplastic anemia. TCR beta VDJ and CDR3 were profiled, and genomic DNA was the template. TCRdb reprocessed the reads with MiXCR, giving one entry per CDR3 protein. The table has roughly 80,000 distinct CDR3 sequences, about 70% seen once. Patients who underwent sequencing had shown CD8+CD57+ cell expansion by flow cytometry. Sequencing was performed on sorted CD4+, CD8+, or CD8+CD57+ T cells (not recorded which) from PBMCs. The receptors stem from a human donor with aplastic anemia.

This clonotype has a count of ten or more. The CDR3 loop reads CASSVGQLSYEQYF. The DNA for the CDR3 is TGTGCCAGCAGTGTCGGACAGCTCTCCTACGAGCAGTACTTC. The gene calls are TRBV12-3 or TRBV12-4 and TRBJ2-7; D possibly corresponds to TRBD1 (6 bases). The CDR3 is 14 residues long. V was shortened by 5 bases and J by 0 bases, with 11 bases between the two germline ends.

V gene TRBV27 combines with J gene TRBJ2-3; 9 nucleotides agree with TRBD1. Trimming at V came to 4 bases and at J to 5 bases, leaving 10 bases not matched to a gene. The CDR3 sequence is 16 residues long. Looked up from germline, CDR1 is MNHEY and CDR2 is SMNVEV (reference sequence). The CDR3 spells CASSSTPGQGKDTQYF. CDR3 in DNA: TGTGCCAGCAGTTCCACCCCCGGACAGGGGAAAGATACGCAGTATTTT.

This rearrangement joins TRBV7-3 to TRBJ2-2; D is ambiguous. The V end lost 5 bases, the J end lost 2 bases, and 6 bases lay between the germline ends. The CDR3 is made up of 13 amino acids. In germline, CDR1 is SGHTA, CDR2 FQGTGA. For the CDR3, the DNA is TGTGCCAGCAGCCATCTAAACACCGGGGAGCTGTTTTTT. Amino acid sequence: CASSHLNTGELFF.

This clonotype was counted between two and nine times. The CDR3 DNA is TGTGCCACCAGCATACTAGCGGGAGGAATTGATACGCAGTATTTT. Protein: CATSILAGGIDTQYF. The rearrangement links TRBV15 to TRBJ2-3, with 12 bases aligning to TRBD2. The V and J ends lost 4 bases and 6 bases, in that order; junction bases with no gene match: 5. Germline loops: CDR1 LNHNV, CDR2 YYDKDF (reference sequence). This CDR3 contains 15 residues.

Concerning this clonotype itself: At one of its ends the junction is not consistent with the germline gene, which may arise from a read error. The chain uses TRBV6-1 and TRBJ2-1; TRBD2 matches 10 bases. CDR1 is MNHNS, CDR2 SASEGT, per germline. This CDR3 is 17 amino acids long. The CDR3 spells CASSPSYPSGRYTEQFF. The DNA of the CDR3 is TGTGCCAGCAGCCCTAGCTATCCTAGCGGGAGATACACTGAGCAGTTCTTC.

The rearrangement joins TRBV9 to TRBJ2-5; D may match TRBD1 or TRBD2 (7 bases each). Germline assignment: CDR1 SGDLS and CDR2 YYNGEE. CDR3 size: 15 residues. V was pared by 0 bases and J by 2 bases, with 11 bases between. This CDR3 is CASSVVQGGQETQYF. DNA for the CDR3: TGTGCCAGCAGCGTAGTCCAGGGGGGGCAAGAGACCCAGTACTTC.

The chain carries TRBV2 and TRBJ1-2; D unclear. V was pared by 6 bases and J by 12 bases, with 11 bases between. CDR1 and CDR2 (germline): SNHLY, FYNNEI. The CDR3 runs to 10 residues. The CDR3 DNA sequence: TGTGCCAGCAGGGGAGTCCTGCACACCTTC. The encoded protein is CASRGVLHTF.

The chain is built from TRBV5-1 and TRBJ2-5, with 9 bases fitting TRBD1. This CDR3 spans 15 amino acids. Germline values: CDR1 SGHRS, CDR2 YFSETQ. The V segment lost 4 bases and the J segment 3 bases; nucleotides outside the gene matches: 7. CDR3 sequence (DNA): TGCGCCAGCAGCCAGAAGGGACAGGGTGAAGAGACCCAGTACTTC. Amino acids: CASSQKGQGEETQYF. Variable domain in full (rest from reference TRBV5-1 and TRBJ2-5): KAGVTQTPRYLIKTRGQQVTLSCSPISGHRSVSWYQQTPGQGLQFLFEYFSETQRNKGNFPGRFSGRQFSNSRSEMNVSTLELGDSALYLCASSQKGQGEETQYFGPGTRLLVL.

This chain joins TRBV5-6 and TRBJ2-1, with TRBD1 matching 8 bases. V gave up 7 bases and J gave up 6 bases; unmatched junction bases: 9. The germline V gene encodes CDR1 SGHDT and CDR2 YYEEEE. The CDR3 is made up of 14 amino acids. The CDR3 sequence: CASSEQGGSNEQFF. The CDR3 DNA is TGTGCCAGCTCGGAACAGGGGGGTAGCAATGAGCAGTTCTTC. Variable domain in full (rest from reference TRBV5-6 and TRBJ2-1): DAGVTQSPTHLIKTRGQQVTLRCSPKSGHDTVSWYQQALGQGPQFIFQYYEEEERQRGNFPDRFSGHQFPNYSSELNVNALLLGDSALYLCASSEQGGSNEQFFGPGTRLTVL.

CDR3 in amino acids: CASRGIAYSNQPQHF. Here the CDR3 DNA reads TGTGCCAGCAGAGGAATAGCCTATAGCAATCAGCCCCAGCATTTT. The chain couples TRBV2 to TRBJ1-5; D is undetermined. V lost 6 bases and J lost 0, with 12 bases in between. Germline CDR1 is SNHLY and CDR2 is FYNNEI. The CDR3 has 15 residues.

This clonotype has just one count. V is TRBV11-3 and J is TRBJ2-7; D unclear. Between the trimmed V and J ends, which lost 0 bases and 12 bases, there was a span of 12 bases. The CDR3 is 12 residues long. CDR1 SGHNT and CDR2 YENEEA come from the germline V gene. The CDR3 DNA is TGTGCCAGCAGCTTAGATTTGGCAACTGCGTACTTC. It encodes CASSLDLATAYF.

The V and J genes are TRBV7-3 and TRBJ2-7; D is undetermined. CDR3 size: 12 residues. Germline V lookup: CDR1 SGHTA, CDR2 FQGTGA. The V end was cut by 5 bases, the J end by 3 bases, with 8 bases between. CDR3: CASSPTLYEQYF. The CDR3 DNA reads TGTGCCAGCAGCCCGACTCTCTACGAGCAGTACTTC. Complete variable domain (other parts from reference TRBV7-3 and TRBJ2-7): GAGVSQTPSNKVTEKGKYVELRCDPISGHTALYWYRQSLGQGPEFLIYFQGTGAADDSGLPNDRFFAVRPEGSVSTLKIQRTERGDSAVYLCASSPTLYEQYFGPGTRLTVT.

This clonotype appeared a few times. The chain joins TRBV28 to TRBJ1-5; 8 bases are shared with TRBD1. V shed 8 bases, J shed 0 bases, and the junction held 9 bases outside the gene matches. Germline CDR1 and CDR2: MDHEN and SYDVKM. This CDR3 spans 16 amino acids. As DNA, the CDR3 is TGTGCCAGCTGGACAGGGCGCTTTTTTAGCAATCAGCCCCAGCATTTT. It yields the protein CASWTGRFFSNQPQHF.

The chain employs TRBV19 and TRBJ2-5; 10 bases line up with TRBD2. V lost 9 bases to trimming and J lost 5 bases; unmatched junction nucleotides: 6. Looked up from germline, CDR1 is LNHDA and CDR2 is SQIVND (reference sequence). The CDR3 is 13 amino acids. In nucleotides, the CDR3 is TGTGCCAGCAGCGGGAGGGCCGGGGAGACCCAGTACTTC. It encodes CASSGRAGETQYF.

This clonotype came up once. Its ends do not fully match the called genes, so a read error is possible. CDR3 bases: TGTGCCACCAGCAGCGGAGAACAGGGTTCCTACGGGCAGTACTTC. Its translation: CATSSGEQGSYGQYF. The chain carries TRBV15 and TRBJ2-7; D perhaps matches TRBD1 (6 bases). The CDR3 is made up of 15 amino acids. CDR1 and CDR2 (germline): LNHNV, YYDKDF (reference sequence).

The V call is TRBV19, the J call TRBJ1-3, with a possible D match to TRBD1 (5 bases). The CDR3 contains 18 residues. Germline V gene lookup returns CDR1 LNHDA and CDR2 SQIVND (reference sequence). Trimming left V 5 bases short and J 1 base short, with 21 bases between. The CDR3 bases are TGTGCCAGTAGTCTCCACGGGGGATCCTACCAATCTGGAAACACCATATATTTT. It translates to CASSLHGGSYQSGNTIYF.

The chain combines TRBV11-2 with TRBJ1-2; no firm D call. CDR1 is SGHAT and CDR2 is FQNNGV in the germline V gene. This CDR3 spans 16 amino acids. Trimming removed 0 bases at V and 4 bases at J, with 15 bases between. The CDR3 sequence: CASSLEGSSTLYGYTF. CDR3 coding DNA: TGTGCCAGCAGCTTAGAGGGCAGCTCGACACTCTATGGCTACACCTTC.

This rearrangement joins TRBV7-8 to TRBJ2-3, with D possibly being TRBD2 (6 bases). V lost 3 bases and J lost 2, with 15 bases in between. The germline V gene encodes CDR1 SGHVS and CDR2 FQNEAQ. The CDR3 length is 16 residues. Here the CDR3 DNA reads TGTGCCAGCAGCTTTAACGCGGGATGGGACACAGATACGCAGTATTTT. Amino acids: CASSFNAGWDTDTQYF.

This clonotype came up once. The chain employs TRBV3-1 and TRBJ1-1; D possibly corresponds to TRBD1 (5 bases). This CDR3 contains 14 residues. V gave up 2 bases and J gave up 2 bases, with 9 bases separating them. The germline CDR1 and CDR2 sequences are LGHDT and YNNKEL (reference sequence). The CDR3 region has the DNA TGTGCCAGCAGCCAATGGGACCGAAACACTGAAGCTTTCTTT. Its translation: CASSQWDRNTEAFF.

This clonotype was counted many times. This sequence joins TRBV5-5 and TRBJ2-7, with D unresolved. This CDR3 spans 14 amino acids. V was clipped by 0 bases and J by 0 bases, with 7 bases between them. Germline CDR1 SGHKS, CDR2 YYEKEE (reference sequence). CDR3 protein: CASSLGGPSYEQYF. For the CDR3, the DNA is TGTGCCAGCAGCTTGGGTGGCCCCTCCTACGAGCAGTACTTC.

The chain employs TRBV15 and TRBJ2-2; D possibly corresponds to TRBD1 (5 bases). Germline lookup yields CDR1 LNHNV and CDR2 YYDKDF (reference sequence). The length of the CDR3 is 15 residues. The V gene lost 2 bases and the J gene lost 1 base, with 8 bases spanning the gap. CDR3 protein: CATSRHTGNTGELFF. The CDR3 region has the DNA TGTGCCACCAGCAGACATACAGGGAACACCGGGGAGCTGTTTTTT.